Listed here are 27 T cell receptor beta chains from one sample, sequenced in a study of blood T cell repertoires in COVID-19. The protocol was immunoSEQ multiplex PCR, while the TCRdb copy is restricted to in-frame clones and leaves out a portion. The table includes some 180,000 clones, about 86% detected once. Material: PBMCs or T cells enriched from blood (not recorded which). These receptor sequences come from a woman in her forties in a cohort exposed to, infected with or recovered from COVID-19 (not recorded which).

The chain employs TRBV5-4 and TRBJ1-2; tentative D call: TRBD1 (5 bases). V lost 5 bases and J lost 4, with 15 bases in between. The CDR3 extends over 14 amino acids. The germline V gene has CDR1 SGHNT and CDR2 YYREEE (reference sequence). CDR3 in DNA: TGTGCCAGCAGTCCCCCCGGGACTGGCTATGGCTACACCTTC. Translating gives CASSPPGTGYGYTF.

This chain connects TRBV7-6 to TRBJ1-6; the D gene is possibly TRBD1 (6 bases). The germline gives CDR1 SGHVS, CDR2 FNYEAQ. The CDR3 runs 15 residues. V was pared by 4 bases and J by 9 bases, with 16 bases between. For the CDR3, the DNA is TGTGCCAGCAGCTCTACAGGGTCCGAACTTTCACCCCTCCACTTT. It yields the protein CASSSTGSELSPLHF.

This chain joins TRBV15 and TRBJ1-5; D unclear. The germline gives CDR1 LNHNV, CDR2 YYDKDF (reference sequence). V was trimmed by 0 bases and J by 4 bases, leaving 10 bases between them. The CDR3 totals 15 residues. Written as DNA, the CDR3 is TGTGCCACCAGCAGAGACGGGAATAGAAATCAGCCCCAGCATTTT. It is translated as CATSRDGNRNQPQHF. The full variable domain, with the rest looked up from reference TRBV15 and TRBJ1-5, is DAMVIQNPRYQVTQFGKPVTLSCSQTLNHNVMYWYQQKSSQAPKLLFHYYDKDFNNEADTPDNFQSRRPNTSFCFLDIRSPGLGDTAMYLCATSRDGNRNQPQHFGDGTRLSIL.

This chain links TRBV7-9 with TRBJ2-7; D gene ambiguous. This CDR3 has 14 amino acids. The V end was cut by 4 bases, the J end by 2 bases, with 12 bases between. Per germline, CDR1 SEHNR and CDR2 FQNEAQ (reference sequence). As DNA, the CDR3 is TGTGCCAGCAGCTCCGACGACAACCCCTACGAGCAGTACTTC. Its translation: CASSSDDNPYEQYF.

The chain employs TRBV10-1 and TRBJ1-2, with 7 positions matching TRBD1. Trimming at V came to 4 bases and at J to 5 bases, leaving 4 bases not matched to a gene. The CDR3 consists of 13 residues. The germline V gene has CDR1 WNHNN and CDR2 SYGVQD (reference sequence). The CDR3 DNA follows: TGCGCCAGCAGTGGACAGGGTGGATATGGCTACACCTTC. Amino acid sequence: CASSGQGGYGYTF.

V and J are TRBV9 and TRBJ2-3; D unclear. Trimming cost V 0 bases and J 5 bases, with 10 bases left between them. Per the germline V gene, CDR1 is SGDLS and CDR2 is YYNGEE. The CDR3 is made up of 14 amino acids. The CDR3: CASSVGEVIDTQYF. The DNA for the CDR3 is TGTGCCAGCAGCGTAGGAGAGGTTATAGATACGCAGTATTTT.

The V call is TRBV6-5, the J call TRBJ2-7, with 7 bases matching TRBD2. Losses at the gene ends were 8 bases for V and 0 bases for J; bases not matched to a gene: 7. CDR1 is MNHEY and CDR2 is SVGAGI in the germline V gene. The CDR3 is 14 residues long. CDR3 coding DNA: TGTGCCAGCTGGGAGGGACGTATCTCCTACGAGCAGTACTTC. Encoded protein: CASWEGRISYEQYF.

This rearrangement joins TRBV3-1 (or the pseudogene TRBV3-2) to TRBJ1-1, with D hard to call. This CDR3 is built from 16 residues. Germline V gives CDR1 LGHDT, CDR2 YNNKEL (reference sequence). Between the trimmed V and J ends, which lost 8 bases and 1 base, there was a span of 20 bases. The CDR3 coding sequence is TGTGCCAGCCGTTCAAACGGGGTGAGGAGGAACACTGAAGCTTTCTTT. Protein product: CASRSNGVRRNTEAFF.

This sequence joins TRBV4-3 and TRBJ1-3, with D possibly TRBD1 on 5 matching bases. The CDR3 sequence is 17 residues long. V lost 1 base and J lost 2, with 15 bases in between. Per the germline V gene, CDR1 is LGHNA and CDR2 is YSLEER. CDR3 nucleotides: TGCGCCAGCAGCCAAGTCCCTGCCGCGGGGCCTGGAAACACCATATATTTT. Its protein product is CASSQVPAAGPGNTIYF.

This clone has a single count. V and J are TRBV11-2 and TRBJ1-1; perhaps TRBD1 as D (5 bases). Trimming stripped 4 bases from V and 6 bases from J, with 12 bases between. The germline gives CDR1 SGHAT, CDR2 FQNNGV. The CDR3 is made up of 13 amino acids. The CDR3 nucleotides read TGTGCCAGCAGCTCCGGCAGGGCGGCTGAAGCTTTCTTT. As protein: CASSSGRAAEAFF.

The chain uses TRBV6-5 and TRBJ1-1; no definite D call. V gave up 0 bases and J gave up 0 bases, with 8 bases separating them. Germline V gives CDR1 MNHEY, CDR2 SVGAGI. CDR3 length equals 15 residues. CDR3: CASSYSIELNTEAFF. In nucleotides, the CDR3 is TGTGCCAGCAGTTACTCGATAGAGTTGAACACTGAAGCTTTCTTT.

The genes are TRBV28 and TRBJ1-1; 9 nucleotides agree with TRBD1. The J segment lost 5 bases and the V segment lost 5 bases, leaving 9 bases of the junction unmatched. The CDR3 has 15 residues. The germline V gene has CDR1 MDHEN and CDR2 SYDVKM. CDR3 sequence reads: CASSPRTGVTTEAFF. Here the CDR3 DNA reads TGTGCCAGCAGTCCCCGGACAGGGGTGACGACTGAAGCTTTCTTT.

In DNA, the CDR3 is TGTGCCAGCCAGGCGGGGGAGCCGGGCTTTCAGTACTTC. Protein: CASQAGEPGFQYF. The rearrangement joins TRBV6-5 to TRBJ2-4; 7 bases match TRBD2. Germline-derived CDR1 and CDR2 are MNHEY and SVGAGI. J was trimmed by 11 bases and V by 8 bases; bases with no gene match: 12. The CDR3 has 13 residues.

The chain links TRBV7-9 to TRBJ2-1; 7 bases match TRBD2. Germline values: CDR1 SEHNR, CDR2 FQNEAQ (reference sequence). J lost 0 bases, V lost 5 bases, and 10 bases had no gene match. The CDR3 contains 17 residues. In DNA form, the CDR3 reads TGTGCCAGCAGCGAGCCCACTCGGGGGGTCTCCTACAATGAGCAGTTCTTC. It yields the protein CASSEPTRGVSYNEQFF.

V usage is TRBV6-5 and J usage is TRBJ1-2; TRBD1 is a possible D gene (6 bases). Germline V CDR1 and CDR2: MNHEY, SVGAGI. The CDR3 loop spans 12 amino acids. Between the trimmed V and J ends, which lost 8 bases and 2 bases, there was a span of 9 bases. The CDR3 bases are TGTGCCAGCGCCGACAGGAACTATGGCTACACCTTC. Its translation: CASADRNYGYTF.

The CDR3 coding sequence is TGTGCCAGTAGTATAGGGAGACCCATGGGTACTGAAGCTTTCTTT. As protein: CASSIGRPMGTEAFF. The chain has TRBV19 and TRBJ1-1, with D unresolved. CDR1 is LNHDA and CDR2 is SQIVND in the germline V gene (reference sequence). The CDR3 extends over 15 amino acids. Trimming cost V 1 base and J 5 bases, with 14 bases left between them.

This clone was found a few times. The chain links TRBV10-3 to TRBJ1-2; D is unclear. Germline values: CDR1 ENHRY, CDR2 SYGVKD. The CDR3 consists of 11 residues. The V end lost 3 bases, the J end lost 8 bases, and 7 bases lay between the germline ends. The CDR3 DNA reads as TGTGCCATCAGTGACAGTTACGGCTACACCTTC. Its protein is CAISDSYGYTF.

The gene calls are TRBV4-1 and TRBJ1-2; D ambiguous. This CDR3 is built from 13 residues. Germline loops: CDR1 MGHRA, CDR2 YSYEKL. V was shortened by 2 bases and J by 4 bases, with 8 bases between the two germline ends. CDR3 residues: CASSQRAGYGYTF. CDR3 sequence (DNA): TGCGCCAGCAGCCAACGCGCAGGCTATGGCTACACCTTC.

The chain couples TRBV10-3 to TRBJ1-4; D might be TRBD1 (6 bases). Germline V gene data show CDR1 as ENHRY and CDR2 as SYGVKD. V lost 7 bases and J lost 7, with 13 bases in between. The CDR3 has 13 residues. This CDR3 is CAITGGRTEKLFF. DNA for the CDR3: TGTGCCATCACCGGGGGGCGAACTGAAAAACTGTTTTTT.

This clone was observed once. The chain carries TRBV10-3 and TRBJ1-2, with D unresolved. This CDR3 is 14 amino acids long. Germline assignment: CDR1 ENHRY and CDR2 SYGVKD. V was cut by 0 bases and J by 5 bases, with 10 bases left in between. For the CDR3, the DNA is TGTGCCATCAGTGAGTCTTTGAGGGCGTATGGCTACACCTTC. The encoded protein is CAISESLRAYGYTF.

The chain links TRBV10-3 to TRBJ2-2; TRBD2 matches at 11 bases. This CDR3 region has 15 residues. The germline V gene encodes CDR1 ENHRY and CDR2 SYGVKD. Trimming cost V 5 bases and J 4 bases; bases outside gene matches: 3. CDR3 loop: CAISIGLAGTGELFF. The DNA for the CDR3 is TGTGCCATCAGTATTGGACTAGCGGGCACCGGGGAGCTGTTTTTT.

This chain connects TRBV6-5 to TRBJ1-4; 8 bases agree with TRBD1. The CDR3 sequence is 15 residues long. V was pared by 6 bases and J by 5 bases, with 8 bases of the junction left unmatched. Germline V gene data show CDR1 as MNHEY and CDR2 as SVGAGI. The CDR3 here is CASSRRGQANEKLFF. The CDR3 coding sequence is TGTGCCAGCAGCCGCCGGGGACAGGCGAATGAAAAACTGTTTTTT.

This clone was recorded only once. The chain's CDR3 is CASGSGYEQYF. The CDR3 DNA follows: TGCGCCAGCGGCTCAGGCTACGAGCAGTACTTC. The rearrangement joins TRBV10-2 to TRBJ2-7; D unresolved. This CDR3 has 11 amino acids. V was trimmed by 8 bases and J by 3 bases, leaving 8 bases between them. CDR1 WSHSY and CDR2 SAAADI come from the germline V gene.

The V gene is TRBV7-9, the J gene TRBJ1-6; unclear D gene. With 6 bases removed from V and 8 bases from J, the gap between germline ends came to 8 bases. Per germline, CDR1 SEHNR and CDR2 FQNEAQ (reference sequence). This CDR3 is built from 12 residues. The CDR3 loop reads CASSEPYSPLHF. Here the CDR3 DNA reads TGTGCCAGCAGTGAGCCCTATTCACCCCTCCACTTT.

The chain employs TRBV19 and TRBJ1-5; 8 nucleotides match TRBD1. The CDR3 extends over 19 amino acids. V lost 5 bases and J lost 0; bases outside the gene matches: 15. Germline assignment: CDR1 LNHDA and CDR2 SQIVND (reference sequence). Written as DNA, the CDR3 is TGTGCCAGTAGTGGAGCAGGGGGCTTTAATCCCTATAGCAATCAGCCCCAGCATTTT. It encodes CASSGAGGFNPYSNQPQHF.

The gene calls are TRBV4-1 and TRBJ2-1, with 10 bases matching TRBD2. The CDR3 covers 16 residues. V was clipped by 3 bases and J by 3 bases; unmatched bases: 5. Germline V gene sequence: CDR1 MGHRA, CDR2 YSYEKL. This CDR3 is CASSQVAGGVYNEQFF. CDR3 DNA sequence: TGCGCCAGCAGCCAGGTAGCGGGGGGCGTCTACAATGAGCAGTTCTTC.

This clone has only a few counts. The chain is built from TRBV18 and TRBJ2-7; maybe TRBD1 (6 bases). The CDR3 runs 14 residues. Deletions cut 4 bases from V and 3 bases from J, with 13 bases between. Germline CDR1 reads KGHSH; CDR2 reads LQKENI. CDR3 residues: CASSLTGTGYEQYF. Written as DNA, the CDR3 is TGTGCCAGCTCACTCACAGGGACGGGCTACGAGCAGTACTTC.